This passage covers 13 T cell receptor beta chains from one sample sequenced in a study of beta chain features in type 1 diabetes. Points from the study as a whole: Type 1 diabetes patients had moderately but significantly shorter TCRB CDR3s in all four CD4+ subsets.

These receptors have no identified antigens. Expressed TCRB transcripts were sequenced because the isolated RNA had all been reverse transcribed beforehand. TCRdb keeps only in-frame clones here, not all; method: immunoSEQ multiplex PCR. The sample contains about 260,000 clones, roughly 20% of which appear only once. Sequencing was performed on naive CD4+ T cells from blood. These receptors all stem from a woman aged 40 to 50 with type 1 diabetes.

The CDR3 DNA is TGCGCCAGCAGCCTTGGGACAGGAGACAATGAGCAGTTCTTC. Its translation: CASSLGTGDNEQFF. The chain combines TRBV5-1 with TRBJ2-1; 8 bases match TRBD1. Germline V lookup: CDR1 SGHRS, CDR2 YFSETQ. The CDR3 is 14 amino acids. The J segment lost 5 bases and the V segment lost 4 bases, leaving 5 bases of the junction unmatched.

This chain joins TRBV10-3 and TRBJ2-2; TRBD2 matches 8 bases. The CDR3 consists of 15 residues. J gave up 5 bases and V 0 bases, and 2 bases lay outside the gene matches. Germline values: CDR1 ENHRY, CDR2 SYGVKD. CDR3 region: CAISESSGSTGELFF. The CDR3 region has the DNA TGTGCCATCAGTGAGTCGAGCGGGAGTACCGGGGAGCTGTTTTTT.

This clone turned up a few times. This chain uses TRBV2 with TRBJ1-2; the D gene is possibly TRBD1 (5 bases). This CDR3 contains 14 residues. Germline CDR1 and CDR2: SNHLY and FYNNEI. Trimming shortened V by 8 bases and J by 2 bases, and 15 bases separated the two germline ends. This chain's CDR3 is CASPPGGGNYGYTF. Here the CDR3 DNA reads TGTGCCAGCCCCCCCGGGGGAGGGAACTATGGCTACACCTTC.

V gene TRBV7-2 combines with J gene TRBJ2-3, with unresolved D. Trimming shortened V by 7 bases and J by 8 bases, and 22 bases separated the two germline ends. Germline CDR1 is SGHTA and CDR2 is FQGNSA. The CDR3 spans 15 residues. CDR3 region: CASNPFLSTAGTQYF. In DNA form, the CDR3 reads TGTGCCAGCAACCCTTTCCTGTCAACCGCCGGTACGCAGTATTTT.

Only a few counts were recorded for this clone. V is TRBV28 and J is TRBJ2-1; D uncertain. This CDR3 region has 15 residues. V was trimmed by 3 bases and J by 4 bases, leaving 13 bases between them. Germline lookup yields CDR1 MDHEN and CDR2 SYDVKM. The CDR3 reads CASSLGSLLYNEQFF. The CDR3 DNA reads as TGTGCCAGCAGTTTGGGCAGCCTACTGTACAATGAGCAGTTCTTC. Combining the CDR3 with reference TRBV28 and TRBJ2-1 gives the whole variable domain DVKVTQSSRYLVKRTGEKVFLECVQDMDHENMFWYRQDPGLGLRLIYFSYDVKMKEKGDIPEGYSVSREKKERFSLILESASTNQTSMYLCASSLGSLLYNEQFFGPGTRLTVL.

The chain employs TRBV9 and TRBJ2-3; TRBD1 agrees at 7 bases. The germline gives CDR1 SGDLS, CDR2 YYNGEE. This CDR3 is built from 16 residues. Germline trimming cut 7 bases from V and 5 bases from J; bases unmatched to any gene: 16. Here the CDR3 DNA reads TGTGCCAGCGCCTCCGGGATGGCAGGGGGACAAGATACGCAGTATTTT. Translating gives CASASGMAGGQDTQYF. The full variable domain, rest sourced from reference TRBV9 and TRBJ2-3, is DSGVTQTPKHLITATGQRVTLRCSPRSGDLSVYWYQQSLDQGLQFLIQYYNGEERAKGNILERFSAQQFPDLHSELNLSSLELGDSALYFCASASGMAGGQDTQYFGPGTRLTVL.

The V and J genes are TRBV27 and TRBJ1-1, with TRBD1 matching over 9 bases. J was trimmed by 4 bases and V by 5 bases; bases with no gene match: 11. In germline, CDR1 is MNHEY, CDR2 SMNVEV (reference sequence). There are 16 residues in the CDR3. The DNA for the CDR3 is TGTGCCAGCAGTGACCCCCCCGGGACAGGGTTCACTGAAGCTTTCTTT. Protein product: CASSDPPGTGFTEAFF.

This clone appeared a few times. This chain uses TRBV15 with TRBJ2-5, with 8 bases aligning to TRBD1. V trimming: 5 bases; J trimming: 2 bases; junction bases outside the gene matches: 10. CDR3 length: 16 residues. The germline CDR1 and CDR2 sequences are LNHNV and YYDKDF (reference sequence). The CDR3 DNA reads TGTGCCACCAGCCCTATCGACAGGGGAGAGCAAGAGACCCAGTACTTC. Its protein product is CATSPIDRGEQETQYF.

In this sample, this clone turned up a few times. The chain combines TRBV11-3 with TRBJ2-2; D perhaps matches TRBD1 (6 bases). CDR3 length: 16 amino acids. V was clipped by 7 bases and J by 0 bases, with 15 bases between them. Germline V gene sequence: CDR1 SGHNT, CDR2 YENEEA. The CDR3 is CASNDGQQTNTGELFF. The CDR3 DNA reads TGTGCCAGCAACGACGGACAGCAAACGAACACCGGGGAGCTGTTTTTT.

This clone has only a few counts. V and J are TRBV29-1 and TRBJ1-4; D may be TRBD1 (5 bases). There are 15 residues in the CDR3. V lost 0 bases and J lost 7, with 15 bases in between. CDR1 is SQVTM, CDR2 ANQGSEA, per germline. The CDR3 reads CSVEDWSSGGEKLFF. The CDR3 DNA sequence: TGCAGCGTTGAAGATTGGTCCTCGGGGGGTGAAAAACTGTTTTTT.

The table lists this clone with a few counts. This chain uses TRBV4-3 with TRBJ1-5; D gene unclear. Looked up from germline, CDR1 is LGHNA and CDR2 is YSLEER. V shed 0 bases and J shed 7 bases, with 7 bases lying between them. There are 13 residues in the CDR3. CDR3 DNA: TGCGCCAGCAGCCAAGAATCGGGACAGCCCCAGCATTTT. It translates to CASSQESGQPQHF.

The rearrangement links TRBV7-3 to TRBJ2-2, with D possibly TRBD2 on 6 matching bases. V lost 6 bases and J lost 3, with 14 bases in between. The V gene's germline CDR1 is SGHTA and CDR2 FQGTGA. CDR3 length equals 15 residues. Here the CDR3 reads CASSTGLGDTGELFF. The CDR3 DNA follows: TGTGCCAGCAGTACGGGACTGGGCGACACCGGGGAGCTGTTTTTT. Full variable domain (outside the CDR3, taken from reference TRBV7-3 and TRBJ2-2): GAGVSQTPSNKVTEKGKYVELRCDPISGHTALYWYRQSLGQGPEFLIYFQGTGAADDSGLPNDRFFAVRPEGSVSTLKIQRTERGDSAVYLCASSTGLGDTGELFFGEGSRLTVL.

This chain uses TRBV6-6 with TRBJ2-4, with 11 bases lining up with TRBD2. The CDR3 is 14 residues long. V lost 7 bases and J lost 5; bases outside the gene matches: 4. Germline CDR1 and CDR2: MNHNY and SVGAGI (reference sequence). The CDR3, as DNA: TGTGCCAGCACCCTTAGCGGGGGGGAAAACATTCAGTACTTC. Protein sequence: CASTLSGGENIQYF.